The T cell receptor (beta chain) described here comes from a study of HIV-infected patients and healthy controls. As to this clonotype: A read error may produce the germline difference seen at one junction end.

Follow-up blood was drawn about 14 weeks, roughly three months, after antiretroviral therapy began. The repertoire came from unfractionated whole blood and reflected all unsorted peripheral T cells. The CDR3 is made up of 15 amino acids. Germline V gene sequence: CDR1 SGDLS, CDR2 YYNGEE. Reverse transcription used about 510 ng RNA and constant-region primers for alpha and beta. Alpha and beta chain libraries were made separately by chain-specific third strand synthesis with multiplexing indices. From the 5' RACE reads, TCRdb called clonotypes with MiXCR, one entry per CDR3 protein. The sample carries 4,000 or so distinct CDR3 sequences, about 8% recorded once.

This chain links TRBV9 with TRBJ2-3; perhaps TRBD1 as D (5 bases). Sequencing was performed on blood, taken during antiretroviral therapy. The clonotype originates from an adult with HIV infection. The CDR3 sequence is CASSVTGHGTDTHYF. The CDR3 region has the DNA TGTGCCAGCAGCGTTACAGGTCACGGCACAGATACGCATTATTTT.